Listed here are 26 T cell receptor beta chains from one sample, sequenced in a study of blood T cell repertoires in COVID-19 (dated by TCRdb to the early 2020s). Receptors were amplified or captured by the immunoSEQ multiplex PCR assay. TCRdb retrieved this table from immuneACCESS and kept in-frame rearrangements only. Not all clones are present; in checked studies, unresolved V genes account for under half, and no reason is known for the remainder. This sample has 14,000 or so clones in its table, and around 90% of those were observed once. Of the sample, 15% to 20% falls within the top ten clones. The sequenced sample consisted of peripheral blood. The source is a human donor with active COVID-19. The donor label of this sample is uncertain.

This chain uses TRBV10-1 with TRBJ2-3, with TRBD1 matching over 7 bases. Germline V gives CDR1 WNHNN, CDR2 SYGVQD (reference sequence). The CDR3 extends over 16 amino acids. The V segment lost 6 bases and the J segment 3 bases; nucleotides outside the gene matches: 12. CDR3 protein: CASSGSLQGQTDTQYF. CDR3 nucleotides: TGCGCCAGCAGCGGAAGTTTACAGGGGCAAACAGATACGCAGTATTTT.

The chain has TRBV28 and TRBJ1-5; D gene unclear. The CDR3 is made up of 16 amino acids. Trimming removed 6 bases at V and 1 base at J, with 16 bases between. Per germline, CDR1 MDHEN and CDR2 SYDVKM. CDR3 nucleotides: TGTGCCAGCAGGGGTCTATCTGACACCAGCAATCAGCCCCAGCATTTT. Translation: CASRGLSDTSNQPQHF.

The genes are TRBV6-5 and TRBJ1-3; D might be TRBD1 (5 bases). With 6 bases removed from V and 0 bases from J, the gap between germline ends came to 12 bases. The CDR3 consists of 15 residues. Germline V lookup: CDR1 MNHEY, CDR2 SVGAGI. CDR3 nucleotides: TGTGCCAGCAGGGCTTTTGACAGCTCTGGAAACACCATATATTTT. Its protein product is CASRAFDSSGNTIYF.

This rearrangement joins TRBV7-3 to TRBJ2-2; 9 bases match TRBD1. The CDR3 is made up of 16 amino acids. Trimming cost V 8 bases and J 0 bases; bases outside gene matches: 7. Germline values: CDR1 SGHTA, CDR2 FQGTGA. CDR3: CASGGQGRPNTGELFF. The CDR3 coding sequence is TGTGCCAGCGGAGGACAGGGGCGCCCGAACACCGGGGAGCTGTTTTTT.

This clone is labeled as medium-sized. CDR3 DNA: TGCGCCAGCAGCGCGATAGCGGGAGAGTCCTACGAGCAGTACTTC. Amino acid sequence: CASSAIAGESYEQYF. The V gene is TRBV5-1, the J gene TRBJ2-7; 9 bases match TRBD2. This CDR3 spans 15 amino acids. The trim removed 4 bases at V and 1 base at J, leaving 6 bases unmatched. The germline V gene has CDR1 SGHRS and CDR2 YFSETQ.

CDR3 sequence: CATSRVVADTQYF. CDR3 DNA sequence: TGTGCCACCAGCAGAGTGGTAGCAGATACGCAGTATTTT. V is TRBV15 and J is TRBJ2-3; unclear D gene. Trimming took off 1 base at V and 4 bases at J, with 6 bases between the two ends. Germline assignment: CDR1 LNHNV and CDR2 YYDKDF (reference sequence). The CDR3 is made up of 13 amino acids.

The rearrangement links TRBV10-2 to TRBJ2-7, with 11 bases that match TRBD2. CDR3 length: 14 residues. Germline trimming cut 8 bases from V and 0 bases from J; bases unmatched to any gene: 3. Germline V CDR1 and CDR2: WSHSY, SAAADI. The CDR3 DNA reads TGCGCCAGCTACACTAGCGGGGGCTCCTACGAGCAGTACTTC. Its translation: CASYTSGGSYEQYF.

The chain's CDR3 is CASSVDGNQPQHF. In DNA form, the CDR3 reads TGTGCCAGCAGCGTTGACGGGAATCAGCCCCAGCATTTT. The genes are TRBV2 and TRBJ1-5; D remains ambiguous. The germline V gene has CDR1 SNHLY and CDR2 FYNNEI. Trimming removed 6 bases from V and 4 bases from J, with 10 bases in between. This CDR3 has 13 residues.

The CDR3 spells CAISRDRGRTEAFF. CDR3 bases: TGTGCCATCAGCCGAGACAGGGGCAGGACTGAAGCTTTCTTT. This rearrangement joins TRBV10-3 to TRBJ1-1; 8 nucleotides line up with TRBD1. The CDR3 totals 14 residues. The junction had 8 bases not matched to a gene; V was cut back by 6 bases and J by 5 bases. From germline, CDR1 is ENHRY and CDR2 SYGVKD.

The chain links TRBV4-1 to TRBJ1-5; no clear D gene. This CDR3 has 16 residues. Trimming pared 0 bases from V and 0 bases from J, leaving 9 bases between. CDR1 and CDR2 (germline): MGHRA, YSYEKL. This chain's CDR3 is CASSQDYSLSNQPQHF. The DNA of the CDR3 is TGCGCCAGCAGCCAAGATTATAGCCTTAGCAATCAGCCCCAGCATTTT.

The chain joins TRBV5-5 to TRBJ1-6; the match to TRBD1 covers 9 bases. The CDR3 has 16 residues. The V gene's germline CDR1 is SGHKS and CDR2 YYEKEE (reference sequence). Trimming cost V 4 bases and J 7 bases; bases outside gene matches: 9. The CDR3 region is CASSRPGTGNNSPLHF. In DNA form, the CDR3 reads TGTGCCAGCAGCCGTCCCGGGACAGGGAACAATTCACCCCTCCACTTT.

The V call is TRBV5-1, the J call TRBJ2-2; possibly TRBD1 for D (8 bases). V was pared by 2 bases and J by 3 bases, with 14 bases between. Germline V lookup: CDR1 SGHRS, CDR2 YFSETQ. The CDR3 consists of 16 residues. This chain's CDR3 is CASSFHTGGDTGELFF. CDR3 sequence (DNA): TGCGCCAGCAGCTTTCACACAGGGGGGGACACCGGGGAGCTGTTTTTT.

This clone was recorded once. The chain combines TRBV5-1 with TRBJ1-1, with a weak D call TRBD1 (6 bases). Per germline, CDR1 SGHRS and CDR2 YFSETQ. V lost 0 bases and J 6 bases, leaving 12 bases between the germline ends. The CDR3 covers 14 residues. The CDR3 nucleotides read TGCGCCAGCAGCTTGGATATGTGGGGGCCTGAAGCTTTCTTT. Protein sequence: CASSLDMWGPEAFF. The complete variable domain, with remaining parts taken from reference TRBV5-1 and TRBJ1-1, reads KAGVTQTPRYLIKTRGQQVTLSCSPISGHRSVSWYQQTPGQGLQFLFEYFSETQRNKGNFPGRFSGRQFSNSRSEMNVSTLELGDSALYLCASSLDMWGPEAFFGQGTRLTVV.

The chain joins TRBV4-1 to TRBJ1-5; no firm D call. There are 16 residues in the CDR3. Germline values: CDR1 MGHRA, CDR2 YSYEKL. Trimming cost V 3 bases and J 7 bases, with 19 bases left between them. The CDR3 bases are TGCGCCAGCAGCCAGGAAAGTCGCAGTACTAAGCAGCCCCAGCATTTT. The encoded protein is CASSQESRSTKQPQHF.

This clone appeared once. The genes are TRBV6-1 and TRBJ2-3; a possible D gene is TRBD2 (6 bases). With 2 bases removed from V and 3 bases from J, the gap between germline ends came to 12 bases. CDR3 length equals 15 residues. Germline V gene lookup returns CDR1 MNHNS and CDR2 SASEGT. The CDR3 DNA reads TGTGCCAGCAGTGAAATGGTGGGGGGAACAGATACGCAGTATTTT. This codes for CASSEMVGGTDTQYF.

This chain joins TRBV5-5 and TRBJ2-7; a weak D match, TRBD2 (5 bases). The CDR3 consists of 14 residues. V lost 2 bases and J lost 0, with 9 bases in between. CDR1 and CDR2 from the germline V gene are SGHKS and YYEKEE (reference sequence). The DNA for the CDR3 is TGTGCCAGCAGCTTCAGCGGCAGCTCCTACGAGCAGTACTTC. Translated: CASSFSGSSYEQYF.

The genes are TRBV7-9 and TRBJ1-3; D might be TRBD1 (5 bases). The germline V and J ends were trimmed by 5 bases and 0 bases, with 14 bases remaining between them. Per germline, CDR1 SEHNR and CDR2 FQNEAQ (reference sequence). This CDR3 contains 16 residues. CDR3: CASSPGTLSSGNTIYF. CDR3 DNA sequence: TGTGCCAGCAGCCCCGGGACTTTAAGCTCTGGAAACACCATATATTTT.

DNA of the CDR3: TGTGCCAGCAGTTTAGGTCGAGGCGGCTACGAGCAGTACTTC. This translates into CASSLGRGGYEQYF. V gene TRBV27 combines with J gene TRBJ2-7; no firm D call. This CDR3 is 14 amino acids long. Trimming stripped 2 bases from V and 3 bases from J, with 11 bases between. CDR1 and CDR2 from the germline V gene are MNHEY and SMNVEV (reference sequence).

This chain connects TRBV15 to TRBJ2-7; D is undetermined. The germline gives CDR1 LNHNV, CDR2 YYDKDF (reference sequence). CDR3 size: 13 residues. The ends were cut back, 0 bases at V and 6 bases at J, with 9 bases in the middle. CDR3 protein: CATSRDPVSEQYF. DNA of the CDR3: TGTGCCACCAGCAGAGATCCAGTAAGCGAGCAGTACTTC.

Only one count was recorded for this clone. The chain joins TRBV5-6 to TRBJ1-2; possibly TRBD1 for D (6 bases). V lost 5 bases to trimming and J lost 4 bases, with 27 bases between them. CDR3 length: 18 residues. CDR1 and CDR2 from the germline V gene are SGHDT and YYEEEE. The CDR3: CASSNRGGRGLVSYGYTF. CDR3 DNA sequence: TGTGCCAGCAGTAACCGTGGGGGCAGGGGATTAGTAAGCTATGGCTACACCTTC.

The genes are TRBV24-1 and TRBJ2-4; 8 nucleotides line up with TRBD1. Germline V CDR1 and CDR2: KGHDR, SFDVKD. J was trimmed by 4 bases and V by 2 bases; bases with no gene match: 6. This CDR3 has 16 residues. The CDR3 loop reads CATSDSGGYQKNIQYF. CDR3 DNA: TGTGCCACCAGTGATTCAGGGGGCTATCAAAAAAACATTCAGTACTTC.

This sequence joins TRBV3-1 (or the pseudogene TRBV3-2) and TRBJ2-1, with TRBD2 matching 9 bases. With 0 bases clipped from V and 8 bases from J, the junction kept 11 bases outside the gene matches. CDR1 and CDR2 from the germline V gene are LGHDT and YNNKEL (reference sequence). There are 17 residues in the CDR3. CDR3 in amino acids: CASSQDMAGGPVDEQFF. The CDR3 nucleotides read TGTGCCAGCAGCCAAGATATGGCGGGAGGGCCTGTGGATGAGCAGTTCTTC.

This chain connects TRBV5-4 to TRBJ2-2, with D tentatively TRBD1 (5 bases). The CDR3 has 15 amino acids. Germline lookup yields CDR1 SGHNT and CDR2 YYREEE (reference sequence). Trimming shortened V by 2 bases and J by 0 bases, and 8 bases separated the two germline ends. Here the CDR3 DNA reads TGTGCCAGCAGCTTAGGGGAAGCGAACACCGGGGAGCTGTTTTTT. As protein: CASSLGEANTGELFF.

The rearrangement links TRBV6-5 to TRBJ2-1; 13 bases agree with TRBD2. The CDR3 covers 15 residues. V trimming: 2 bases; J trimming: 8 bases; junction bases outside the gene matches: 3. Per the germline V gene, CDR1 is MNHEY and CDR2 is SVGAGI. In nucleotides, the CDR3 is TGTGCCAGCAGTTACACGACTAGCGGGAGGTATGAGCAGTTCTTC. This sequence encodes CASSYTTSGRYEQFF.

This chain uses TRBV7-6 with TRBJ2-3, with 8 bases matching TRBD2. This CDR3 comprises 15 residues. V was clipped by 3 bases and J by 2 bases; unmatched bases: 4. The germline V gene encodes CDR1 SGHVS and CDR2 FNYEAQ. The CDR3 DNA is TGTGCCAGCAGCTTTGCGGGAGGACACACAGATACGCAGTATTTT. This gives the protein CASSFAGGHTDTQYF. The full variable domain, in which reference TRBV7-6 and TRBJ2-3 provide the parts outside the CDR3, is GAGVSQSPRYKVTKRGQDVALRCDPISGHVSLYWYRQALGQGPEFLTYFNYEAQQDKSGLPNDRFSAERPEGSISTLTIQRTEQRDSAMYRCASSFAGGHTDTQYFGPGTRLTVL.

The chain links TRBV6-5 to TRBJ1-5, with 8 bases identical to TRBD1. This CDR3 has 15 amino acids. Trimming at V came to 4 bases and at J to 3 bases, leaving 5 bases not matched to a gene. In germline, CDR1 is MNHEY, CDR2 SVGAGI. In nucleotides, the CDR3 is TGTGCCAGCAGTTCCCGGACAGGGTTCAATCAGCCCCAGCATTTT. The encoded protein is CASSSRTGFNQPQHF.